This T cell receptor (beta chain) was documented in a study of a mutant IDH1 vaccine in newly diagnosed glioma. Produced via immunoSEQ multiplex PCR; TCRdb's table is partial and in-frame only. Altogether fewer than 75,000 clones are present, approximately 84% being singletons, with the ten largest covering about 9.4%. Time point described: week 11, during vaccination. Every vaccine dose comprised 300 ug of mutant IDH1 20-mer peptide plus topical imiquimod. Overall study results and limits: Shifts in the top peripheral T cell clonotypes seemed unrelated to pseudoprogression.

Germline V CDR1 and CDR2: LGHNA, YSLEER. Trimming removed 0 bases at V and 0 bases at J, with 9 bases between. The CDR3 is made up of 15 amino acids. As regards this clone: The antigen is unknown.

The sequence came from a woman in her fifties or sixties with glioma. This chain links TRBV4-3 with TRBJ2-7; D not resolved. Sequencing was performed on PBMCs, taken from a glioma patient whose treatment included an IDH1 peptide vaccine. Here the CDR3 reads CASSQDSTRSYEQYF. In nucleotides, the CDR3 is TGCGCCAGCAGCCAAGATTCTACGCGCTCCTACGAGCAGTACTTC.